A single sample gave rise to the 24 T cell receptor beta chains below, sequenced in a study of cytomegalovirus exposure and HLA in healthy donors. In the PCR, 60 Vbeta and 13 Jbeta primers were used. Using immunoSEQ multiplex PCR, the repertoire was profiled, and TCRdb retains in-frame clones only, with some absent. Among 150,000 to 200,000 clones listed, roughly 80% were seen once. Sequencing was carried out using PBMCs. The receptors derive from a female donor in good health and CMV-seronegative.

CDR3 region: CAWRNGGSYEQYF. In DNA, the CDR3 is TGTGCCTGGAGAAACGGCGGGTCCTACGAGCAGTACTTC. The chain couples TRBV30 to TRBJ2-7; tentatively, D is TRBD2 (5 bases). Germline CDR1 is GTSNPN and CDR2 is SVGIG (reference sequence). With 3 bases removed from V and 1 base from J, the gap between germline ends came to 10 bases. The CDR3 covers 13 residues. Full variable domain (missing parts from reference TRBV30 and TRBJ2-7): SQTIHQWPATLVQPVGSPLSLECTVEGTSNPNLYWYRQAAGRGLQLLFYSVGIGQISSEVPQNLSASRPQDRQFILSSKKLLLSDSGFYLCAWRNGGSYEQYFGPGTRLTVT.

The genes are TRBV27 and TRBJ2-7; 8 positions agree with TRBD1. Germline CDR1 reads MNHEY; CDR2 reads SMNVEV (reference sequence). The CDR3 covers 15 residues. With 6 bases clipped from V and 1 base from J, the junction kept 8 bases outside the gene matches. The CDR3 sequence is CASRPSTGASYEQYF. The CDR3 nucleotides are TGTGCCAGCAGACCGTCGACAGGGGCTTCCTACGAGCAGTACTTC.

The gene calls are TRBV29-1 and TRBJ1-2; 7 bases map to TRBD1. Trimming at V came to 1 base and at J to 0 bases, leaving 5 bases not matched to a gene. From germline, CDR1 is SQVTM and CDR2 ANQGSEA. The length of the CDR3 is 15 residues. The CDR3 sequence: CSVEGGGTANYGYTF. The CDR3 DNA sequence: TGCAGCGTTGAAGGGGGTGGGACAGCTAACTATGGCTACACCTTC.

The chain links TRBV9 to TRBJ1-1; perhaps TRBD1 as D (6 bases). This CDR3 has 14 residues. Looked up from germline, CDR1 is SGDLS and CDR2 is YYNGEE. V lost 4 bases, J lost 1 base, and 11 bases lay in between. The CDR3 reads CASSPRQENTEAFF. In DNA, the CDR3 is TGTGCCAGCAGCCCCCGACAGGAGAACACTGAAGCTTTCTTT.

This chain joins TRBV5-6 and TRBJ1-2; unclear D gene. Trimming took off 0 bases at V and 4 bases at J, with 13 bases between the two ends. The CDR3 runs 15 residues. Germline-derived CDR1 and CDR2 are SGHDT and YYEEEE. The CDR3 DNA follows: TGTGCCAGCAGCTTGGTGTCTCGGGAGGGCTATGGCTACACCTTC. It specifies CASSLVSREGYGYTF.

The V and J genes are TRBV7-9 and TRBJ2-5, with 10 bases matching TRBD2. CDR1 and CDR2 (germline): SEHNR, FQNEAQ (reference sequence). The CDR3 spans 16 residues. Losses at the gene ends were 4 bases for V and 5 bases for J; bases not matched to a gene: 10. This CDR3 reads CASSSTSGRAPETQYF. The CDR3, as DNA: TGTGCCAGCAGCTCTACGAGCGGGAGGGCTCCGGAGACCCAGTACTTC. The full variable domain, in which reference TRBV7-9 and TRBJ2-5 provide the parts outside the CDR3, is DTGVSQNPRHKITKRGQNVTFRCDPISEHNRLYWYRQTLGQGPEFLTYFQNEAQLEKSRLLSDRFSAERPKGSFSTLEIQRTEQGDSAMYLCASSSTSGRAPETQYFGPGTRLLVL.

The CDR3, as DNA: TGTGCCAGCAGCGTCAATACAGGGTTGAACACTGAAGCTTTCTTT. Its translation: CASSVNTGLNTEAFF. This chain links TRBV7-9 with TRBJ1-1, with TRBD1 as a possible D gene (6 bases). Germline loops: CDR1 SEHNR, CDR2 FQNEAQ (reference sequence). The CDR3 consists of 15 residues. Trimming stripped 5 bases from V and 0 bases from J, with 13 bases between.

This clone turned up a few times. The chain recombines TRBV6-6 with TRBJ1-4; the match to TRBD1 covers 8 bases. This CDR3 contains 14 residues. V lost 6 bases and J lost 3; bases outside the gene matches: 3. CDR1 and CDR2 from the germline V gene are MNHNY and SVGAGI (reference sequence). CDR3 bases: TGTGCCAGCAGGCCGGGACAGGCTAATGAAAAACTGTTTTTT. Translation gives CASRPGQANEKLFF.

The gene calls are TRBV2 and TRBJ2-6; D not certain. Germline CDR1 SNHLY, CDR2 FYNNEI. With 5 bases removed from V and 2 bases from J, the gap between germline ends came to 7 bases. The CDR3 sequence is 14 residues long. The CDR3 spells CASSLEAGANVLTF. CDR3 sequence (DNA): TGTGCCAGCAGTCTTGAGGCTGGGGCCAACGTCCTGACTTTC.

The chain has TRBV7-9 and TRBJ2-2; 10 bases map to TRBD2. CDR3 length: 14 residues. Germline loops: CDR1 SEHNR, CDR2 FQNEAQ (reference sequence). The ends lost 4 bases at V and 8 bases at J; junction bases unmatched: 4. CDR3 sequence (DNA): TGTGCCAGCAGCTACCCGGGACTAGCGGGGGAGCTGTTTTTT. It yields the protein CASSYPGLAGELFF.

As concerns this clone: One end of the junction varies from germline; a read error may be responsible. The chain employs TRBV7-9 and TRBJ1-2; unclear D gene. Germline CDR1 reads SEHNR; CDR2 reads FQNEAQ (reference sequence). This CDR3 region has 11 residues. The CDR3 loop is CSSSLESLYTF. CDR3 DNA sequence: TGTTCCAGCAGCTTAGAATCCCTCTACACCTTC.

Of note for this clone: Other DNA variants within this sample encode the same CDR3. V and J are TRBV7-2 and TRBJ1-2, with TRBD1 matching 9 bases. CDR1 and CDR2 from the germline V gene are SGHTA and FQGNSA. This CDR3 comprises 13 residues. V lost 5 bases and J lost 8; bases outside the gene matches: 6. The DNA for the CDR3 is TGTGCCAGCAGCCTCGGGACAGGGAGCGGCTACACCTTC. Its protein product is CASSLGTGSGYTF.

V and J are TRBV7-5 and TRBJ2-2; TRBD2, the table's D call, lacks a check against the DNA. TRBV7-5 is recorded as a pseudogene. CDR3 length equals 17 residues. CDR3 loop: CVRSLSHGGWSTGELFF. DNA for the CDR3: TGTGTCAGAAGCTTAAGTCACGGGGGGTGGAGCACCGGGGAGCTGTTTTTT.

V gene TRBV5-1 combines with J gene TRBJ1-2; possibly TRBD1 for D (5 bases). The V gene lost 4 bases and the J gene lost 4 bases, with 14 bases spanning the gap. The CDR3 is 14 residues long. The germline CDR1 and CDR2 sequences are SGHRS and YFSETQ. The chain's CDR3 is CASSVDTNTYGYTF. DNA of the CDR3: TGCGCCAGCAGCGTGGACACAAATACCTATGGCTACACCTTC. The full variable domain, rest sourced from reference TRBV5-1 and TRBJ1-2, is KAGVTQTPRYLIKTRGQQVTLSCSPISGHRSVSWYQQTPGQGLQFLFEYFSETQRNKGNFPGRFSGRQFSNSRSEMNVSTLELGDSALYLCASSVDTNTYGYTFGSGTRLTVV.

The CDR3 is CASSSSATTGAKNIQYF. In DNA form, the CDR3 reads TGTGCCAGCAGCTCTTCAGCGACGACAGGGGCCAAAAACATTCAGTACTTC. This sequence joins TRBV5-6 and TRBJ2-4; 7 nucleotides agree with TRBD1. Per germline, CDR1 SGHDT and CDR2 YYEEEE. The CDR3 extends over 17 amino acids. After removal of 3 bases from V and 1 base from J, the junction contained 10 bases not matched to a gene.

The chain carries TRBV29-1 and TRBJ1-2, with 7 bases matching TRBD1. The CDR3 loop spans 14 amino acids. From germline, CDR1 is SQVTM and CDR2 ANQGSEA. Trimming cost V 7 bases and J 0 bases; bases outside gene matches: 8. The chain's CDR3 is CSADLGGANYGYTF. CDR3 DNA: TGCAGCGCTGATTTAGGGGGCGCTAACTATGGCTACACCTTC.

The chain recombines TRBV9 with TRBJ1-6; D is perhaps TRBD1 (6 bases). The CDR3 length is 14 residues. V lost 0 bases and J lost 7, with 8 bases in between. Per the germline V gene, CDR1 is SGDLS and CDR2 is YYNGEE. The CDR3 DNA follows: TGTGCCAGCAGCGTAGAGGACAGAAATTCACCCCTCCACTTT. It specifies CASSVEDRNSPLHF.

The chain uses TRBV7-8 and TRBJ1-2, with 9 bases aligning to TRBD1. CDR3 length: 16 amino acids. Germline loops: CDR1 SGHVS, CDR2 FQNEAQ. V lost 5 bases to trimming and J lost 8 bases; unmatched junction nucleotides: 15. In nucleotides, the CDR3 is TGTGCCAGCAGCCGAACTCTTGGGACAGGGCCTCACGGCTACACCTTC. Its translation is CASSRTLGTGPHGYTF. The full variable domain, rest sourced from reference TRBV7-8 and TRBJ1-2, is GAGVSQSPRYKVAKRGQDVALRCDPISGHVSLFWYQQALGQGPEFLTYFQNEAQLDKSGLPSDRFFAERPEGSVSTLKIQRTQQEDSAVYLCASSRTLGTGPHGYTFGSGTRLTVV.

This chain joins TRBV2 and TRBJ1-1; a possible D gene is TRBD1 (5 bases). CDR1 and CDR2 from the germline V gene are SNHLY and FYNNEI. There are 11 residues in the CDR3. Between the trimmed V and J ends, which lost 5 bases and 11 bases, there was a span of 12 bases. CDR3 nucleotide sequence: TGTGCCAGCAGTCAGGACATCAGGGCTTTCTTT. As protein: CASSQDIRAFF.

The chain couples TRBV7-2 to TRBJ2-1; D is perhaps TRBD1 (6 bases). There are 16 residues in the CDR3. The germline V and J ends were trimmed by 4 bases and 4 bases, with 17 bases remaining between them. Germline V lookup: CDR1 SGHTA, CDR2 FQGNSA. The CDR3: CASSWATGTNYNEQFF. For the CDR3, the DNA is TGTGCCAGCAGCTGGGCGACAGGAACCAATTACAATGAGCAGTTCTTC.

This clone has only a few counts. The rearrangement joins TRBV27 to TRBJ2-1; 7 nucleotides match TRBD2. This CDR3 is 14 amino acids long. V was clipped by 2 bases and J by 8 bases; unmatched bases: 6. Looked up from germline, CDR1 is MNHEY and CDR2 is SMNVEV (reference sequence). CDR3 sequence: CASSLGDYGDEQFF. In nucleotides, the CDR3 is TGTGCCAGCAGTTTAGGGGACTATGGGGATGAGCAGTTCTTC.

V usage is TRBV6-5 and J usage is TRBJ1-6; D uncertain. The CDR3 runs to 15 residues. V lost 9 bases and J lost 7, with 19 bases in between. From germline, CDR1 is MNHEY and CDR2 SVGAGI. CDR3 DNA sequence: TGTGCCAGTCGTCGTAGTTTTGCCGGGAATTCACCCCTCCACTTT. This gives the protein CASRRSFAGNSPLHF.

The chain couples TRBV7-9 to TRBJ1-1; 7 nucleotides align to TRBD1. This CDR3 has 16 amino acids. Germline CDR1 SEHNR, CDR2 FQNEAQ (reference sequence). The trim removed 5 bases at V and 6 bases at J, leaving 15 bases unmatched. This CDR3 reads CASSRGTEAQRAEAFF. The CDR3, as DNA: TGTGCCAGCAGCAGGGGGACAGAGGCCCAGCGGGCTGAAGCTTTCTTT.

J is TRBJ1-6 and V is TRBV6-5, with a weak D call TRBD1 (6 bases). Germline V gene sequence: CDR1 MNHEY, CDR2 SVGAGI. CDR3 length: 15 residues. V shed 0 bases and J shed 5 bases, with 8 bases lying between them. Written as DNA, the CDR3 is TGTGCCAGCAGTTACTCGTGGACAGATAATTCACCCCTCCACTTT. Encoded protein: CASSYSWTDNSPLHF.